The 16 T cell receptor beta chains below were found in one sample sequenced in a study of blood T cell repertoires in COVID-19 (dated by TCRdb to between 2020 and 2021). The library was obtained by the immunoSEQ multiplex PCR assay. This immuneACCESS table, as held by TCRdb, lists in-frame sequences with V and J called but not all clones. Of the missing ones, under half trace to an unresolved V gene in checked studies; the others have no known cause. For this sample the table gives roughly 250,000 clones, of which around 85% were detected only once. Of the sample, approximately 1.9% is held by the ten largest clones. Sequencing used PBMCs or T cells enriched from blood (not recorded which). Source of these receptors: a woman aged 50 to 60 who had recovered from COVID-19.

This clone was seen only a few times. The V call is TRBV12-3 or TRBV12-4, the J call TRBJ2-1, with 9 positions matching TRBD2. The V and J ends lost 1 base and 8 bases, in that order; junction bases with no gene match: 0. The CDR3 has 13 amino acids. CDR3 sequence (DNA): TGTGCCAGCAGTTTAGTAGCGGGAGATGAGCAGTTCTTC. Encoded protein: CASSLVAGDEQFF.

This sequence joins TRBV27 and TRBJ2-7, with D perhaps matching TRBD1 (6 bases). Germline CDR1 MNHEY, CDR2 SMNVEV (reference sequence). Trimming pared 5 bases from V and 2 bases from J, leaving 13 bases between. This CDR3 has 14 amino acids. The CDR3 DNA reads as TGTGCCAGCAGTCCGACAGGTTGGACCTACGAGCAGTACTTC. Encoded protein: CASSPTGWTYEQYF.

This chain links TRBV5-1 with TRBJ2-4, with TRBD1 matching over 8 bases. Germline-derived CDR1 and CDR2 are SGHRS and YFSETQ. V shed 1 base, J shed 8 bases, and the junction held 2 bases outside the gene matches. The CDR3 covers 13 residues. The CDR3 bases are TGCGCCAGCAGCTTGAACAGGGGGGACATTCAGTACTTC. This translates into CASSLNRGDIQYF.

The chain joins TRBV27 to TRBJ1-2; tentative D call: TRBD1 (5 bases). This CDR3 has 14 amino acids. The ends were cut back, 5 bases at V and 4 bases at J, with 14 bases in the middle. Germline V lookup: CDR1 MNHEY, CDR2 SMNVEV (reference sequence). CDR3: CASSPRQGGYGYTF. The CDR3 region has the DNA TGTGCCAGCAGTCCCCGCCAGGGTGGCTATGGCTACACCTTC.

CDR3 DNA: TGTGCCAGCAGCTTAGTTCACGGCTCCTACGAGCAGTACTTC. It translates to CASSLVHGSYEQYF. The chain combines TRBV11-2 with TRBJ2-7; no clear D gene. The length of the CDR3 is 14 residues. The germline V gene has CDR1 SGHAT and CDR2 FQNNGV. V dropped 1 base and J dropped 0 bases, with 7 bases sitting between them.

The count of this clone is one. The chain has TRBV3-1 (or the pseudogene TRBV3-2) and TRBJ2-1; 10 nucleotides line up with TRBD1. The junction had 0 bases not matched to a gene; V was cut back by 1 base and J by 3 bases. This CDR3 region has 15 residues. Germline assignment: CDR1 LGHDT and CDR2 YNNKEL (reference sequence). The CDR3 here is CASSQGTGGYNEQFF. CDR3 sequence (DNA): TGTGCCAGCAGCCAAGGGACAGGGGGCTACAATGAGCAGTTCTTC.

The CDR3 DNA follows: TGTGCCAGCAGTTTATCCGGACAGTACGGCACTGAAGCTTTCTTT. It translates to CASSLSGQYGTEAFF. The rearrangement joins TRBV27 to TRBJ1-1; D may be TRBD1 (6 bases). V was trimmed by 0 bases and J by 4 bases, leaving 12 bases between them. This CDR3 has 15 amino acids. The V gene's germline CDR1 is MNHEY and CDR2 SMNVEV (reference sequence).

The J gene is TRBJ1-4, the V gene TRBV11-3; D might be TRBD1 (5 bases). This CDR3 contains 11 residues. Germline lookup yields CDR1 SGHNT and CDR2 YENEEA. The V gene lost 2 bases and the J gene lost 15 bases, with 10 bases spanning the gap. This CDR3 is CASSLQEGMFF. CDR3 coding DNA: TGTGCCAGCAGCTTACAGGAGGGGATGTTTTTT. Together with reference TRBV11-3 and TRBJ1-4, the CDR3 gives the full variable domain: EAGVVQSPRYKIIEKKQPVAFWCNPISGHNTLYWYLQNLGQGPELLIRYENEEAVDDSQLPKDRFSAERLKGVDSTLKIQPAELGDSAVYLCASSLQEGMFFGSGTQLSVL.

The chain recombines TRBV7-6 with TRBJ1-4, with D perhaps TRBD1 (5 bases). The length of the CDR3 is 15 residues. V was trimmed by 5 bases and J by 1 base, leaving 11 bases between them. Germline V CDR1 and CDR2: SGHVS, FNYEAQ. This CDR3 is CASSKQVRTNEKLFF. DNA for the CDR3: TGTGCCAGCAGCAAACAGGTTCGAACTAATGAAAAACTGTTTTTT.

The rearrangement joins TRBV6-5 to TRBJ2-7, with 12 bases identical to TRBD2. The V and J ends lost 5 bases and 2 bases, in that order; junction bases with no gene match: 4. This CDR3 is built from 15 residues. Germline CDR1 and CDR2: MNHEY and SVGAGI. CDR3 in DNA: TGTGCCAGCAGTCCGGGACTAGCGGGTCCCTACGAGCAGTACTTC. It yields the protein CASSPGLAGPYEQYF.

The J gene is TRBJ2-1, the V gene TRBV5-1, with TRBD2 matching 8 bases. CDR1 SGHRS and CDR2 YFSETQ come from the germline V gene. The V segment lost 0 bases and the J segment 7 bases; nucleotides outside the gene matches: 9. The CDR3 has 16 residues. The DNA for the CDR3 is TGCGCCAGCAGCTTGGTAGTAGGACTAGCCACGAATGAGCAGTTCTTC. It specifies CASSLVVGLATNEQFF.

The chain recombines TRBV5-1 with TRBJ2-1; 7 bases line up with TRBD2. CDR1 is SGHRS and CDR2 is YFSETQ in the germline V gene. V dropped 3 bases and J dropped 1; count of bases not matched to a gene: 10. The length of the CDR3 is 17 residues. CDR3: CASSSLGLGLSYNEQFF. As DNA, the CDR3 is TGCGCCAGCAGCTCGCTTGGACTAGGTCTGTCCTACAATGAGCAGTTCTTC. The variable domain in full, completed from reference TRBV5-1 and TRBJ2-1, reads KAGVTQTPRYLIKTRGQQVTLSCSPISGHRSVSWYQQTPGQGLQFLFEYFSETQRNKGNFPGRFSGRQFSNSRSEMNVSTLELGDSALYLCASSSLGLGLSYNEQFFGPGTRLTVL.

This clone was picked up one time. V and J are TRBV7-8 and TRBJ2-7; D remains unclear. The germline V gene encodes CDR1 SGHVS and CDR2 FQNEAQ. Trimming took off 5 bases at V and 0 bases at J, with 14 bases between the two ends. The CDR3 extends over 15 amino acids. The CDR3 protein is CASSIETGSSYEQYF. In DNA form, the CDR3 reads TGTGCCAGCAGCATAGAGACTGGAAGCTCCTACGAGCAGTACTTC.

This clone was observed once. Other DNA sequences in the same sample also yield this CDR3. This chain uses TRBV5-1 with TRBJ2-7, with 8 bases matching TRBD2. This CDR3 is 14 amino acids long. Per the germline V gene, CDR1 is SGHRS and CDR2 is YFSETQ. V dropped 2 bases and J dropped 4; count of bases not matched to a gene: 5. The CDR3 coding sequence is TGCGCCAGCAGCTTAGCGGGAGAAGGGTACGAGCAGTACTTC. Translation: CASSLAGEGYEQYF.

V gene TRBV28 combines with J gene TRBJ2-4; a possible D gene is TRBD2 (6 bases). Germline V CDR1 and CDR2: MDHEN, SYDVKM. V lost 7 bases and J lost 1, with 20 bases in between. This CDR3 contains 17 residues. Here the CDR3 DNA reads TGTGCCAGCACCCAACTGGGGGAGGAAGGTGCCAAAAACATTCAGTACTTC. This codes for CASTQLGEEGAKNIQYF.

DNA for the CDR3: TGCGCCAGCAGCAAGGACAGGTACAATGAGCAGTTCTTC. Protein product: CASSKDRYNEQFF. The rearrangement uses TRBV5-1 and TRBJ2-1; 7 positions agree with TRBD1. After removal of 4 bases from V and 4 bases from J, the junction contained 2 bases not matched to a gene. Germline V gives CDR1 SGHRS, CDR2 YFSETQ. This CDR3 contains 13 residues.